Listed below are T cell receptor beta chains from one sample, sequenced in a study of human T cells and chemical hapten exposure. TCRdb ran MiXCR on the RACE reads and lists one entry per CDR3 protein. The sample has roughly 24,000 distinct CDR3 sequences, 8% to 10% seen once; the top ten hold approximately 6.9%. Material: whole blood, obtained in connection with sensitization to the hapten diphenylcyclopropenone (DPC). These receptors were collected from a man under 40 with alopecia areata. Some clones in this sample may be carry-over from other donors' samples. Both conserved end residues are trimmed from each CDR3. A D gene is named only where the DNA matches it firmly.

V	D	CDR3
TRBV29-1	-	SVDTGTRADEQY
TRBV12-3/TRBV12-4	TRBD2	ASRSTSGGSNEQF
TRBV25-1	-	ASRPQGGVEAF
TRBV20-1	-	SALPHMAGNPDTQY
TRBV3-1	-	ASSQDYGQINTEAF
TRBV20-1	-	SARGYENEQY
TRBV5-1	TRBD1	ASSSGQVSHYGYT
TRBV4-3	-	ASSQDWFNQPQH
TRBV21-1	-	ASSGTSGGDYNEQF
TRBV11-2	-	ASTLLTGELF
TRBV20-1	TRBD2	SARKASSGIVNNEQF
TRBV15	-	ATSRDLTSTDTQY
TRBV29-1	-	SASVGSGTDTQY
TRBV11-2	TRBD1	ASRRRDRGPNTEAF
TRBV24-1	-	ATKGGGKVYNEQF
TRBV12-3/TRBV12-4	-	ASSLFSGTYEQY
TRBV27	-	ASSLGRFGEQY
TRBV6-2/TRBV6-3	-	ASSIRQNTEAF
TRBV9	-	ASSVVGTPGDTQY
TRBV19	-	ATSTGWEKLF
TRBV14	-	ASSQGLLKQF
TRBV7-2	-	ASSSGRTSGNTIY
TRBV11-1	TRBD1	ASSFGTGSYNEQF
TRBV7-8	-	ASSVKPGPEEDTQY
TRBV12-3/TRBV12-4	-	ASSYLTSERY
TRBV5-6	-	ASSLATGHSNQPQH
TRBV2	-	ASRPDLGWETQY
TRBV29-1	-	SVEGRNTEAF
TRBV12-5	-	ASGFALTGLATYEQY
TRBV9	TRBD1	ASSHREDRESNQPQH
TRBV3-1	-	ASSPTGRDYGYT
TRBV20-1	-	SARVSRDGNTIY
TRBV20-1	-	SAYNRDREKLF
TRBV20-1	TRBD2	SARETSGQETQY
TRBV29-1	TRBD1	SVDRGEYNEQF